This TCR beta chain was observed in a study of tumor-infiltrating lymphocytes in primary liver carcinoma. Whole-study results and caveats: It was tumor-adjacent and tumor-blood pairs that overlapped less than tumor region pairs did.

With around 450 ng total RNA as template and a constant-region primer, TCR beta cDNA was made. Nested multiplex PCR, run for three rounds with slightly modified ARM-PCR, yielded TCR beta libraries. A C-beta reverse primer and TRBV1-TRBV30 forward primers served in each of the first two PCR rounds, at 9 to 11 cycles apiece. One entry per CDR3 protein results from TCRdb running MiXCR on the multiplex PCR reads. The repertoire holds tens of thousands of distinct CDR3 sequences, with about 71% as singletons. With 8 bases clipped from V and 8 bases from J, the junction kept 14 bases outside the gene matches. CDR1 is GTSNPN and CDR2 is SVGIG in the germline V gene (reference sequence). The CDR3 contains 13 residues. About this clonotype itself: Its target is unknown.

Between roughly 20 and 32 mg of unsorted bulk tissue served as the source from which RNA and DNA were co-extracted. Samples were taken from five separate regions of every tumor. The chain is built from TRBV30 and TRBJ2-7; 8 bases are shared with TRBD2. This sequence was found in a man aged 35 to 55 with primary liver carcinoma and hepatitis B virus infection. The specimen sequenced was liver tumor tissue from sampling region 4. Regarding subset: tumor region T4, right-lateral pole. CDR3 DNA sequence: TGTGCCGGCACCCCTAGCGGGTGGTTCCAGCAGTACTTC. Translated: CAGTPSGWFQQYF.